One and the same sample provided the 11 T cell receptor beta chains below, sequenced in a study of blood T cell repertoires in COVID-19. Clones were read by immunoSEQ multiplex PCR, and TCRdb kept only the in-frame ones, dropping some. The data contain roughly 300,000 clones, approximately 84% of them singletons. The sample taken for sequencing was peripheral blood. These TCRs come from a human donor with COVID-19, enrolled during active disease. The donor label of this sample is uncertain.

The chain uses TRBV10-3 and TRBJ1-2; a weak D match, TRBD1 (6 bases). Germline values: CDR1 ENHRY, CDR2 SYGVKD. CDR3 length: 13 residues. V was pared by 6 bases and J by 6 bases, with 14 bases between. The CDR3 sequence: CAIRVQGLDGYTF. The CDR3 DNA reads TGTGCCATCAGGGTGCAGGGGTTGGATGGCTACACCTTC.

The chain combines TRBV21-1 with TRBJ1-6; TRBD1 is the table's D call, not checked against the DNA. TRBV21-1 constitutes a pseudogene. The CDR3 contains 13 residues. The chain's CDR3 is CASSTSYNSPLHF. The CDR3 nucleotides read TGTGCCAGCAGCACCAGTTATAATTCACCCCTCCACTTT.

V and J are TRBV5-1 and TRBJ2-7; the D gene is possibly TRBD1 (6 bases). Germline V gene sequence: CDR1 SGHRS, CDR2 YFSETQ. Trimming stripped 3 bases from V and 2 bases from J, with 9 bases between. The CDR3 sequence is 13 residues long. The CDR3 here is CASSSGTPYEQYF. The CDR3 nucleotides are TGCGCCAGCAGCTCCGGGACACCCTACGAGCAGTACTTC.

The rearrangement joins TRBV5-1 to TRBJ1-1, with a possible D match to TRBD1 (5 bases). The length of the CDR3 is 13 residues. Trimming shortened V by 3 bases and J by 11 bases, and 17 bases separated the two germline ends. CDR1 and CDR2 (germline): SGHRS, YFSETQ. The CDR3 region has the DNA TGCGCCAGCAGCTCTGGGGGGAGGCAGAATGCTTTCTTT. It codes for CASSSGGRQNAFF.

CDR3 amino acids: CASSRRSPAADTQYF. In DNA form, the CDR3 reads TGTGCCAGCAGCCGACGGAGCCCGGCAGCAGATACGCAGTATTTT. This chain joins TRBV6-5 and TRBJ2-3; D unresolved. The germline V gene encodes CDR1 MNHEY and CDR2 SVGAGI. This CDR3 has 15 residues. V lost 6 bases to trimming and J lost 4 bases, with 17 bases between them.

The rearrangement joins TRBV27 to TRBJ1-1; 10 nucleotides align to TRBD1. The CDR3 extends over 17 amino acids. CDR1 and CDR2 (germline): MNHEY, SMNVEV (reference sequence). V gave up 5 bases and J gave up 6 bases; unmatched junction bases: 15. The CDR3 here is CASSPYPPRTGGSEAFF. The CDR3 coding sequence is TGTGCCAGCAGTCCATATCCTCCTAGGACAGGGGGATCTGAAGCTTTCTTT.

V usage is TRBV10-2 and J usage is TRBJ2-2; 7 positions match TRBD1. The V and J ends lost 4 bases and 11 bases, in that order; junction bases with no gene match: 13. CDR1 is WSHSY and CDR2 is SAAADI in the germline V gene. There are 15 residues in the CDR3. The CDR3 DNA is TGCGCCAGCAGTGGCTTCCTGGGACAGCCCCGCGAGCTGTTTTTT. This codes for CASSGFLGQPRELFF.

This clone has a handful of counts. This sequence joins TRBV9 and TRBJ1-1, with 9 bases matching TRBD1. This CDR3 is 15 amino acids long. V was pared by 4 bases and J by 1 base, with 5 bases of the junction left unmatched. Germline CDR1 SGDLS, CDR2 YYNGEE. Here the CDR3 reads CASSTGQGGNTEAFF. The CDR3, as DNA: TGTGCCAGCAGCACGGGACAGGGTGGGAACACTGAAGCTTTCTTT.

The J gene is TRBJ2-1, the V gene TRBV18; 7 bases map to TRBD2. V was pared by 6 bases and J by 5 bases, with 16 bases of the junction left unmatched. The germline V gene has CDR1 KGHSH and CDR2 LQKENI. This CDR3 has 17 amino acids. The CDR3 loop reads CASSVNPDAGVHNEQFF. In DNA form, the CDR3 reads TGTGCCAGCTCCGTCAATCCGGATGCGGGAGTTCACAATGAGCAGTTCTTC.

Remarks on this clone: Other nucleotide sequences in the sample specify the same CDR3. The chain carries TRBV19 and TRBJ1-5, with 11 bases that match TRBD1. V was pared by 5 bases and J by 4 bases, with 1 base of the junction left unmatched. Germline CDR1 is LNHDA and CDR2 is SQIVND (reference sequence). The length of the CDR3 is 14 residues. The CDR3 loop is CASSGTGGNQPQHF. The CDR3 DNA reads TGTGCCAGTAGTGGGACAGGGGGGAATCAGCCCCAGCATTTT.

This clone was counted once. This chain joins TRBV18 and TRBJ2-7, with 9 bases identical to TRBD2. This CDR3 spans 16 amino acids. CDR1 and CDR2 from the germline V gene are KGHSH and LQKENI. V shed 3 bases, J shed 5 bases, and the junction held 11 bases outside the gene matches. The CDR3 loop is CASSPPFAGGRNEQYF. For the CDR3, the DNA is TGTGCCAGCTCACCGCCCTTTGCGGGAGGGCGAAACGAGCAGTACTTC.